The rows below give T cell receptor beta chains drawn from one sample of a study of blood T cell repertoires in COVID-19. Method: immunoSEQ multiplex PCR; TCRdb's copy keeps in-frame clones and lacks some. Of a few hundred thousand clones listed, approximately 88% are singletons. The specimen was PBMCs or T cells enriched from blood (not recorded which). The receptors were gathered from a middle-aged woman with acute COVID-19. Each CDR3 is given with its conserved first and last residue. The D gene is left open where the match is weak. Clone size is shown for a subset of rows, as once, few, many or a class of expanded clone.

TRBJ2-1,NA,TRBV27,NA,CASRAGLLLGNEQFF,TGTGCCAGCAGGGCCGGACTCCTTCTGGGCAATGAGCAGTTCTTC
TRBJ1-1,NA,TRBV30,NA,CAWSALGGMGLKKEAFF,TGTGCCTGGAGTGCCCTGGGGGGTATGGGCCTCAAAAAAGAAGCTTTCTTT
TRBJ1-1,NA,TRBV12-3/TRBV12-4,TRBD1,CASSQGVNTEAFF,TGTGCCAGCAGCCAGGGGGTGAACACTGAAGCTTTCTTT
TRBJ2-3,NA,TRBV14,TRBD2,CASSQPGLAAPRSTDTQYF,TGTGCCAGCAGCCAGCCGGGACTAGCGGCCCCAAGGAGCACAGATACGCAGTATTTT
TRBJ2-3,once,TRBV6-2/TRBV6-3,TRBD2,CASSRLPGLAGLSTDTQYF,TGTGCCAGCAGTCGTCTACCGGGACTAGCGGGACTGAGCACAGATACGCAGTATTTT
TRBJ1-2,NA,TRBV11-2,NA,CASSYSQRRGVGYTF,TGTGCCAGCAGCTACTCGCAGCGGCGGGGCGTTGGCTACACCTTC
TRBJ1-2,NA,TRBV6-5,NA,CASSTADSLRGYTF,TGTGCCAGCAGCACCGCAGACAGCCTACGGGGCTACACCTTC
TRBJ1-1,NA,TRBV5-1,NA,CASSLGGVIVNTEAFF,TGCGCCAGCAGCTTGGGCGGGGTCATAGTGAACACTGAAGCTTTCTTT
TRBJ2-5,NA,TRBV9,TRBD1,CASSVGQGRSQETQYF,TGTGCCAGCAGCGTAGGACAGGGACGGTCCCAAGAGACCCAGTACTTC
TRBJ2-1,NA,TRBV21-1,NA,CASGAGDNEQFF,TGTGCCAGCGGGGCGGGGGACAATGAGCAGTTCTTC
TRBJ2-7,NA,TRBV29-1,NA,CSVHTGSSYEQYF,TGCAGCGTTCATACAGGGAGCTCCTACGAGCAGTACTTC
TRBJ2-5,NA,TRBV2,NA,CASRRDQETQYF,TGTGCCAGCAGGCGAGACCAAGAGACCCAGTACTTC
TRBJ1-5,NA,TRBV5-1,NA,CASSLAGDHQPQHF,TGCGCCAGCAGCTTGGCCGGGGATCATCAGCCCCAGCATTTT
TRBJ1-5,NA,TRBV6-2/TRBV6-3,NA,CASSYSWGAVNQPQHF,TGTGCCAGCAGTTACTCGTGGGGCGCGGTCAATCAGCCCCAGCATTTT
TRBJ2-3,NA,TRBV29-1,NA,CSVEGFGGLFSTDTQYF,TGCAGCGTTGAGGGATTTGGTGGACTCTTTAGCACAGATACGCAGTATTTT
TRBJ1-3,NA,TRBV9,NA,CASSAPPDWAGNTIYF,TGTGCCAGCAGCGCCCCCCCTGACTGGGCTGGAAACACCATATATTTT
TRBJ1-1,once,TRBV24-1,NA,CATSDFESEAFF,TGTGCCACCAGTGATTTTGAGAGTGAAGCTTTCTTT
TRBJ2-5,once,TRBV6-2/TRBV6-3,TRBD2,CASSYSPGLAGEETQYF,TGTGCCAGCAGTTACTCCCCGGGACTAGCGGGGGAAGAGACCCAGTACTTC
TRBJ1-5,once,TRBV28,NA,CASSQGRRGNQPQHF,TGTGCCAGCAGCCAAGGAAGGCGGGGAAATCAGCCCCAGCATTTT
TRBJ1-1,NA,TRBV19,TRBD1,CASSDRVGTEAFF,TGTGCCAGTAGCGACAGGGTGGGCACTGAAGCTTTCTTT
TRBJ2-2,NA,TRBV24-1,TRBD1,CATEDRGTGELFF,TGTGCCACCGAGGACAGGGGGACCGGGGAGCTGTTTTTT
TRBJ1-3,NA,TRBV5-1,TRBD1,CASSSTTGNTIYF,TGCGCCAGCAGCTCGACGACAGGGAACACCATATATTTT
TRBJ2-1,few,TRBV11-2,TRBD2,CASKLAGAYNEQFF,TGTGCCAGCAAACTAGCGGGGGCTTACAATGAGCAGTTCTTC
TRBJ1-5,NA,TRBV6-5,TRBD1,CASSYSGQGNQPQHF,TGTGCCAGCAGTTACTCAGGACAGGGCAATCAGCCCCAGCATTTT
TRBJ1-5,NA,TRBV12-3/TRBV12-4,NA,CASRRDNQPQHF,TGTGCCAGTCGGAGGGACAATCAGCCCCAGCATTTT
TRBJ1-2,NA,TRBV6-5,TRBD1,CAATGGISNGYTF,TGTGCCGCCACAGGGGGGATCAGTAATGGCTACACCTTC
TRBJ2-5,NA,TRBV7-2,TRBD2,CASSLRGGSGETQYF,TGTGCCAGCAGCTTAAGAGGCGGGAGCGGGGAGACCCAGTACTTC
TRBJ1-2,NA,TRBV10-2,TRBD1,CASIHPRDRGDGYTF,TGCGCCAGCATCCACCCCAGGGACAGGGGCGACGGCTACACCTTC
TRBJ1-6,few,TRBV12-5,NA,CASGLGQSSPLHF,TGTGCTAGTGGTTTGGGGCAGTCGTCACCCCTCCACTTT
TRBJ2-3,NA,TRBV24-1,TRBD2,CATSGLPGTSGNSDTQYF,TGTGCCACCAGTGGCCTACCCGGGACTAGCGGGAACTCAGATACGCAGTATTTT
TRBJ2-2,NA,TRBV5-1,NA,CASSKDLPGELFF,TGCGCCAGCAGCAAGGACTTGCCCGGGGAGCTGTTTTTT
TRBJ2-2,NA,TRBV5-4,TRBD1,CASSLRGPNTGELFF,TGTGCCAGCAGCTTAAGGGGGCCGAACACCGGGGAGCTGTTTTTT
TRBJ2-3,NA,TRBV7-8,TRBD2,CASGRGLAHSTDTQYF,TGTGCCAGCGGCCGGGGACTAGCGCATAGCACAGATACGCAGTATTTT
TRBJ1-1,NA,TRBV29-1,NA,CSVGTVNTEAFF,TGCAGCGTTGGAACAGTGAACACTGAAGCTTTCTTT
TRBJ2-4,NA,TRBV24-1,TRBD2,CATSDSTGGGNIQYF,TGTGCCACCAGTGATTCCACAGGCGGGGGAAACATTCAGTACTTC
TRBJ2-1,NA,TRBV24-1,TRBD2,CATSDDLGTTSGLYNEQFF,TGTGCCACCAGTGACGATTTGGGCACCACTAGCGGTCTCTACAATGAGCAGTTCTTC
TRBJ1-5,NA,TRBV30,TRBD1,CAWSVRGTGIGEPQHF,TGTGCCTGGAGTGTACGGGGGACAGGGATTGGAGAGCCCCAGCATTTT
TRBJ1-1,NA,TRBV28,NA,CATEIYRDTEAFF,TGTGCCACCGAGATCTACAGGGACACTGAAGCTTTCTTT
TRBJ2-7,NA,TRBV18,NA,CASSGTQGPYEQYF,TGTGCCAGCTCAGGAACACAGGGCCCCTACGAGCAGTACTTC
TRBJ1-1,NA,TRBV11-3,NA,CASSSHRNTEAFF,TGTGCCAGCAGCTCACACAGGAACACTGAAGCTTTCTTT
TRBJ2-1,once,TRBV24-1,NA,CATSDSGQDLFNNEQFF,TGTGCCACCAGTGATTCAGGACAAGATCTCTTTAACAATGAGCAGTTCTTC
TRBJ1-3,NA,TRBV23-1,NA,CASKVNGSRRSTIYF,TGCGCCAGCAAAGTTAACGGGAGCAGGAGGAGCACCATATATTTT
TRBJ1-4,NA,TRBV7-9,NA,CATNRGDEKLFF,TGTGCCACCAATCGAGGAGATGAAAAACTGTTTTTT
TRBJ2-7,NA,TRBV5-1,TRBD2,CASSFGGVHVYEQYF,TGCGCCAGCAGCTTCGGGGGGGTCCACGTCTACGAGCAGTACTTC
TRBJ1-6,NA,TRBV5-6,TRBD1,CASSYYRGVPGSPLHF,TGTGCCAGCAGCTATTACAGGGGGGTTCCCGGGTCACCCCTCCACTTT
TRBJ2-5,NA,TRBV5-4,NA,CASSLGASRRIGETQYF,TGTGCCAGCAGCTTGGGGGCTAGCCGGAGGATTGGGGAGACCCAGTACTTC
TRBJ1-1,NA,TRBV28,NA,CASKTPSGEAFF,TGTGCCAGCAAGACACCGTCAGGGGAGGCTTTCTTT
TRBJ2-3,NA,TRBV7-6,TRBD2,CASSRTSVSTDTQYF,TGTGCCAGCAGCAGGACTAGCGTAAGCACAGATACGCAGTATTTT
TRBJ1-2,NA,TRBV28,NA,CASRTQTSYGYTF,TGTGCCAGCAGGACACAGACCAGTTATGGCTACACCTTC
TRBJ2-2,NA,TRBV5-1,TRBD1,CASRWGQGWTGELFF,TGCGCCAGCAGATGGGGACAGGGTTGGACCGGGGAGCTGTTTTTT
TRBJ2-1,NA,TRBV18,NA,CASSPLLGPANEQFF,TGTGCCAGCTCACCACTCCTAGGCCCCGCCAATGAGCAGTTCTTC
TRBJ1-2,NA,TRBV29-1,NA,CSVVGQGFNYGYTF,TGCAGCGTTGTGGGGCAGGGTTTTAACTATGGCTACACCTTC
TRBJ2-2,NA,TRBV2,NA,CASSREENTGELFF,TGTGCCAGCAGTCGGGAAGAGAACACCGGGGAGCTGTTTTTT
TRBJ2-3,once,TRBV19,TRBD2,CASSIGLAGRSTDTQYF,TGTGCCAGTAGTATTGGGCTAGCGGGACGCAGCACAGATACGCAGTATTTT
TRBJ2-2,NA,TRBV11-3,TRBD2,CASTLSGVNTGELFF,TGTGCCAGCACCCTTAGCGGGGTGAACACCGGGGAGCTGTTTTTT
TRBJ2-1,NA,TRBV5-1,TRBD1,CASSWGTGRTNEQFF,TGCGCCAGCAGCTGGGGGACAGGGAGAACCAATGAGCAGTTCTTC